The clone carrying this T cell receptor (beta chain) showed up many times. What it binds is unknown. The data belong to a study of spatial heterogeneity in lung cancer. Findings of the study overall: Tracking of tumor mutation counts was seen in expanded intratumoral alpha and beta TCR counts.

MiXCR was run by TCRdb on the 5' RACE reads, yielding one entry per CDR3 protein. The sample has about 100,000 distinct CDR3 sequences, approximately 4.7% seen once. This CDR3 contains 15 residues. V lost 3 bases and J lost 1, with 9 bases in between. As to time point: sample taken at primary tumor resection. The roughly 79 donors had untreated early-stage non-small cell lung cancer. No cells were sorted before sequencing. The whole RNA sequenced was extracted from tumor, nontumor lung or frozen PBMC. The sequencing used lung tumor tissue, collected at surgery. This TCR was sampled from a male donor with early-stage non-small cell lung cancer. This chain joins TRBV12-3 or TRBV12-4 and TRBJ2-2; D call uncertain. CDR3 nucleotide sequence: TGTGCCAGCAGTTTTGCGAACAGGAACACCGGGGAGCTGTTTTTT. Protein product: CASSFANRNTGELFF.